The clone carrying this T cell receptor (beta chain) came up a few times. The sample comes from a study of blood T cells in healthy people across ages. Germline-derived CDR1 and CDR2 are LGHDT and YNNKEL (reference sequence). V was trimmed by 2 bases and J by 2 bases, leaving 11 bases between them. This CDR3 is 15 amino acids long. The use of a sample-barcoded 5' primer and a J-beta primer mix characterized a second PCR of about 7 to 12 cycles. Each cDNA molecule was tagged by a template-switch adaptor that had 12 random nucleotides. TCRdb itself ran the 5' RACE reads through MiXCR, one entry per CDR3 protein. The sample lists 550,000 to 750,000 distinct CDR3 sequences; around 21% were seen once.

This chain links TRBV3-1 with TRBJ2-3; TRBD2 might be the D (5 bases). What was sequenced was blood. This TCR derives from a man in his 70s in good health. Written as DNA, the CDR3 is TGTGCCAGCAGCCAAACACTAGACTCCACAGATACGCAGTATTTT. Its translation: CASSQTLDSTDTQYF.